The 32 T cell receptor beta chains reported below all come from one sample, sequenced in a study of Ad26.COV2.S vaccination and SARS-CoV-2 variants. Sequencing used immunoSEQ multiplex PCR; TCRdb keeps in-frame clones, though not all of them. This table holds some 290,000 clones, 86% found once. Treatment in this sample: 15 to 20 received Ad26.COV2.S at low or high dose, single or two shots; 5 received placebo; per-sample allocation not given. Sampling was performed 63 days after the first vaccine or placebo injection. The sample here was peripheral blood, taken in a trial of Ad26.COV2.S vaccine versus placebo. Every receptor here comes from a person aged 18-60 years who received the Ad26.COV2.S COVID-19 vaccine or a placebo.

J is TRBJ1-2 and V is TRBV18; unclear D gene. Germline assignment: CDR1 KGHSH and CDR2 LQKENI. The V end lost 0 bases, the J end lost 0 bases, and 8 bases lay between the germline ends. The CDR3 totals 15 residues. Here the CDR3 reads CASSPPERPNYGYTF. The CDR3 nucleotides read TGTGCCAGCTCACCACCGGAGCGCCCTAACTATGGCTACACCTTC. Based on the CDR3 plus reference TRBV18 and TRBJ1-2, the full variable domain is NAGVMQNPRHLVRRRGQEARLRCSPMKGHSHVYWYRQLPEEGLKFMVYLQKENIIDESGMPKERFSAEFPKEGPSILRIQQVVRGDSAAYFCASSPPERPNYGYTFGSGTRLTVV.

CDR3 region: CASSQGETGPYEQYF. CDR3 in DNA: TGCGCCAGCAGCCAAGGGGAGACAGGGCCCTACGAGCAGTACTTC. V and J are TRBV4-1 and TRBJ2-7; 7 bases map to TRBD1. This CDR3 has 15 residues. J was trimmed by 2 bases and V by 1 base; bases with no gene match: 5. Per germline, CDR1 MGHRA and CDR2 YSYEKL.

The rearrangement uses TRBV10-3 and TRBJ2-3, with TRBD2 matching over 8 bases. V shed 10 bases and J 2 bases; nucleotides not matched to a gene: 14. Germline assignment: CDR1 ENHRY and CDR2 SYGVKD. The CDR3 spans 16 residues. CDR3 sequence: CATSGGKGWDTDTQYF. DNA of the CDR3: TGTGCCACCTCGGGGGGGAAAGGCTGGGACACAGATACGCAGTATTTT.

A single count supports this clone. This chain joins TRBV19 and TRBJ1-5, with 8 bases lining up with TRBD1. Germline lookup yields CDR1 LNHDA and CDR2 SQIVND (reference sequence). This CDR3 comprises 17 residues. V shed 3 bases, J shed 7 bases, and the junction held 14 bases outside the gene matches. CDR3 nucleotides: TGTGCCAGTAGTATTCTCCCAGGACAGGGACTAGAACAGCCCCAGCATTTT. As protein: CASSILPGQGLEQPQHF.

The V call is TRBV12-3 or TRBV12-4, the J call TRBJ2-7; D is tentatively TRBD1 or TRBD2 (5 bases each). Trimming shortened V by 3 bases and J by 2 bases, and 8 bases separated the two germline ends. This CDR3 has 13 residues. The CDR3 region is CASSFGGAYEQYF. In nucleotides, the CDR3 is TGTGCCAGCAGTTTTGGGGGAGCCTACGAGCAGTACTTC.

The chain has TRBV5-1 and TRBJ2-1; TRBD2 matches at 10 bases. From germline, CDR1 is SGHRS and CDR2 YFSETQ. The CDR3 spans 15 residues. V dropped 3 bases and J dropped 3; count of bases not matched to a gene: 3. The CDR3 DNA sequence: TGCGCCAGCAGCTACGCTAGCGGGGGCTACAATGAGCAGTTCTTC. Its protein is CASSYASGGYNEQFF.

This chain uses TRBV5-1 with TRBJ2-2; TRBD2 matches 16 bases. V lost 4 bases, J lost 4 bases, and 10 bases stayed unmatched. CDR1 and CDR2 (germline): SGHRS, YFSETQ. The CDR3 covers 19 residues. CDR3 sequence reads: CASSTPGTSGGAPTGELFF. The CDR3, as DNA: TGCGCCAGCAGCACCCCCGGGACTAGCGGGGGGGCCCCCACCGGGGAGCTGTTTTTT.

The chain is built from TRBV5-5 and TRBJ2-2; D possibly corresponds to TRBD2 (6 bases). Germline values: CDR1 SGHKS, CDR2 YYEKEE (reference sequence). V dropped 4 bases and J dropped 5 bases, with 18 bases sitting between them. The CDR3 length is 16 residues. This chain's CDR3 is CASSRILASQTGELFF. CDR3 sequence (DNA): TGTGCCAGCAGCCGAATTCTAGCGAGCCAAACCGGGGAGCTGTTTTTT.

The chain recombines TRBV20-1 with TRBJ2-7; tentatively, D is TRBD2 (6 bases). V was pared by 3 bases and J by 4 bases, with 16 bases between. This CDR3 region has 14 residues. Germline CDR1 is DFQATT and CDR2 is SNEGSKA (reference sequence). This chain's CDR3 is CSASSETREYEQYF. CDR3 in DNA: TGCAGTGCTAGTAGCGAGACTAGGGAGTACGAGCAGTACTTC.

This clone was seen a single time. This chain connects TRBV5-4 to TRBJ1-1; TRBD1 aligns across 7 bases. From germline, CDR1 is SGHNT and CDR2 YYREEE (reference sequence). The CDR3 consists of 15 residues. The V and J ends lost 4 bases and 1 base, in that order; junction bases with no gene match: 7. CDR3 residues: CASSMSRDRNTEAFF. CDR3 bases: TGTGCCAGCAGCATGTCCCGGGACAGGAACACTGAAGCTTTCTTT.

The J gene is TRBJ2-5, the V gene TRBV7-8; D gene uncertain. Per germline, CDR1 SGHVS and CDR2 FQNEAQ. This CDR3 spans 12 amino acids. Trimming took off 4 bases at V and 5 bases at J, with 8 bases between the two ends. The DNA for the CDR3 is TGTGCCAGCAGCTCAGCGCTGGAGACCCAGTACTTC. Amino acid sequence: CASSSALETQYF.

This clone was seen a few times. V usage is TRBV4-1 and J usage is TRBJ1-1; D not resolved. The CDR3 is 14 residues long. The V and J ends lost 0 bases and 0 bases respectively, with 5 bases between them. The germline CDR1 and CDR2 sequences are MGHRA and YSYEKL. The CDR3: CASSQDPVNTEAFF. The CDR3 nucleotides read TGCGCCAGCAGCCAAGATCCGGTGAACACTGAAGCTTTCTTT.

The chain joins TRBV15 to TRBJ1-2, with D tentatively TRBD1 (6 bases). CDR1 is LNHNV and CDR2 is YYDKDF in the germline V gene (reference sequence). The CDR3 runs to 13 residues. Trimming pared 8 bases from V and 7 bases from J, leaving 17 bases between. CDR3 in amino acids: CATSAQQGVGYTF. DNA for the CDR3: TGTGCCACCTCAGCACAACAGGGAGTTGGCTACACCTTC.

The chain employs TRBV5-6 and TRBJ1-2; weak D call: TRBD1 (6 bases). The CDR3 length is 18 residues. The germline V gene encodes CDR1 SGHDT and CDR2 YYEEEE. V lost 1 base and J 1 base, leaving 20 bases between the germline ends. The CDR3 DNA reads as TGTGCCAGCAGCTTGTCCGTCAGGGGTAGGAGAGATAACTATGGCTACACCTTC. Its translation is CASSLSVRGRRDNYGYTF. Full variable domain (remainder filled in from reference TRBV5-6 and TRBJ1-2): DAGVTQSPTHLIKTRGQQVTLRCSPKSGHDTVSWYQQALGQGPQFIFQYYEEEERQRGNFPDRFSGHQFPNYSSELNVNALLLGDSALYLCASSLSVRGRRDNYGYTFGSGTRLTVV.

The chain has TRBV7-2 and TRBJ2-7, with a weak D call TRBD1 (6 bases). V lost 2 bases and J lost 7, with 12 bases in between. In germline, CDR1 is SGHTA, CDR2 FQGNSA. This CDR3 spans 13 amino acids. This chain's CDR3 is CASSLLLTGEQYF. In DNA form, the CDR3 reads TGTGCCAGCAGCTTACTCCTTACAGGGGAGCAGTACTTC.

V gene TRBV19 combines with J gene TRBJ1-2, with 7 bases fitting TRBD1. V was pared by 6 bases and J by 2 bases, with 9 bases of the junction left unmatched. This CDR3 is built from 15 residues. The germline V gene encodes CDR1 LNHDA and CDR2 SQIVND (reference sequence). Here the CDR3 DNA reads TGTGCCAGTAGCCCCTCCGGACAGGTAAACTATGGCTACACCTTC. Its translation: CASSPSGQVNYGYTF.

CDR3 region: CASSYTGSAYGYTF. CDR3 DNA sequence: TGTGCCAGCAGTTACACAGGGTCGGCCTATGGCTACACCTTC. The genes are TRBV6-5 and TRBJ1-2, with a weak D call TRBD1 (6 bases). In germline, CDR1 is MNHEY, CDR2 SVGAGI. There are 14 residues in the CDR3. V gave up 2 bases and J gave up 4 bases, with 11 bases separating them.

The rearrangement joins TRBV4-2 to TRBJ2-3; TRBD1 agrees at 9 bases. CDR3 length equals 16 residues. V dropped 0 bases and J dropped 4; count of bases not matched to a gene: 5. Germline CDR1 and CDR2: LGHNA and YNFKEQ. The CDR3 sequence: CASSQEAGQGADTQYF. The DNA of the CDR3 is TGTGCCAGCAGCCAAGAGGCGGGACAGGGTGCAGATACGCAGTATTTT.

This CDR3 is CASSWDRGGNTEAFF. The CDR3 DNA reads as TGTGCCAGCAGTTGGGACAGAGGGGGGAACACTGAAGCTTTCTTT. V gene TRBV2 combines with J gene TRBJ1-1, with 7 bases aligning to TRBD1. CDR1 SNHLY and CDR2 FYNNEI come from the germline V gene. Germline trimming cut 5 bases from V and 1 base from J; bases unmatched to any gene: 7. This CDR3 has 15 amino acids.

V and J are TRBV9 and TRBJ2-1; 8 nucleotides line up with TRBD1. Germline CDR1 is SGDLS and CDR2 is YYNGEE. CDR3 length equals 16 residues. J lost 7 bases, V lost 3 bases, and 12 bases had no gene match. CDR3 in amino acids: CASSGPGQGRWNEQFF. Written as DNA, the CDR3 is TGTGCCAGCAGCGGACCCGGACAGGGAAGGTGGAATGAGCAGTTCTTC.

The chain is built from TRBV6-5 and TRBJ1-1; D not resolved. The CDR3 sequence is 12 residues long. V was clipped by 11 bases and J by 1 base, with 11 bases between them. Germline V lookup: CDR1 MNHEY, CDR2 SVGAGI. The CDR3 DNA is TGTGCCTCTCGACTCTCGAACACTGAAGCTTTCTTT. Its protein product is CASRLSNTEAFF.

The CDR3 reads CATGEAPVLEQYF. The CDR3 region has the DNA TGTGCCACCGGGGAGGCCCCCGTTTTGGAGCAGTACTTC. V usage is TRBV15 and J usage is TRBJ2-7; D is possibly TRBD2 (6 bases). V gave up 8 bases and J gave up 7 bases, with 18 bases separating them. Germline CDR1 LNHNV, CDR2 YYDKDF (reference sequence). The CDR3 sequence is 13 residues long.

This clone has just one count. Other DNA sequences in the same sample also yield this CDR3. The chain joins TRBV5-4 to TRBJ1-1, with 7 bases matching TRBD1. Germline V CDR1 and CDR2: SGHNT, YYREEE (reference sequence). The CDR3 sequence is 14 residues long. V shed 3 bases and J 1 base; nucleotides not matched to a gene: 3. CDR3 sequence (DNA): TGTGCCAGCAGCTCGGGACAGAGGAACACTGAAGCTTTCTTT. Translation: CASSSGQRNTEAFF.

This chain joins TRBV18 and TRBJ1-1; 8 bases match TRBD1. This CDR3 is built from 13 residues. Germline V lookup: CDR1 KGHSH, CDR2 LQKENI. V was pared by 3 bases and J by 7 bases, with 4 bases of the junction left unmatched. The CDR3 protein is CASSPSQGGEAFF. The DNA of the CDR3 is TGTGCCAGCTCACCCTCACAGGGGGGTGAAGCTTTCTTT.

The chain links TRBV21-1 to TRBJ2-7; TRBD1 reflects the table's D call only, with no check against the DNA. TRBV21-1 is given as a pseudogene. The CDR3 runs 18 residues. CDR3 nucleotides: TGTGCCAGCAGCGCCATAAAAGCCCGGGACAGGGCATCCTACGAGCAGTACTTC. Amino acids: CASSAIKARDRASYEQYF.

This rearrangement joins TRBV5-1 to TRBJ1-2, with D perhaps TRBD1 (5 bases). V was clipped by 0 bases and J by 3 bases, with 9 bases between them. The CDR3 spans 14 residues. Looked up from germline, CDR1 is SGHRS and CDR2 is YFSETQ. The CDR3 reads CASSLGGTYYGYTF. The CDR3 DNA is TGCGCCAGCAGCTTGGGAGGGACCTACTATGGCTACACCTTC. Together with reference TRBV5-1 and TRBJ1-2, the CDR3 gives the full variable domain: KAGVTQTPRYLIKTRGQQVTLSCSPISGHRSVSWYQQTPGQGLQFLFEYFSETQRNKGNFPGRFSGRQFSNSRSEMNVSTLELGDSALYLCASSLGGTYYGYTFGSGTRLTVV.

V usage is TRBV19 and J usage is TRBJ1-6; D gene uncertain. Trimming left V 4 bases short and J 0 bases short, with 7 bases between. The CDR3 consists of 15 residues. Germline-derived CDR1 and CDR2 are LNHDA and SQIVND (reference sequence). CDR3: CASSKGRSYNSPLHF. In nucleotides, the CDR3 is TGTGCCAGTAGTAAGGGCCGCTCCTATAATTCACCCCTCCACTTT. Full variable domain (missing parts from reference TRBV19 and TRBJ1-6): DGGITQSPKYLFRKEGQNVTLSCEQNLNHDAMYWYRQDPGQGLRLIYYSQIVNDFQKGDIAEGYSVSREKKESFPLTVTSAQKNPTAFYLCASSKGRSYNSPLHFGNGTRLTVT.

The chain links TRBV2 to TRBJ2-5, with D perhaps TRBD2 (5 bases). CDR1 and CDR2 from the germline V gene are SNHLY and FYNNEI. The CDR3 has 13 residues. V dropped 7 bases and J dropped 7 bases, with 16 bases sitting between them. The CDR3 nucleotides read TGTGCCAGCATGGGAGACTCACCCGGGACCCAGTACTTC. This codes for CASMGDSPGTQYF.

The rearrangement joins TRBV18 to TRBJ2-1; TRBD1 is a possible D gene (5 bases). Germline CDR1 reads KGHSH; CDR2 reads LQKENI. This CDR3 region has 12 residues. The ends were cut back, 3 bases at V and 8 bases at J, with 8 bases in the middle. The CDR3 sequence is CASSPKGDEQFF. The CDR3 coding sequence is TGTGCCAGCTCACCCAAAGGGGATGAGCAGTTCTTC.

The CDR3 sequence is CASSPPKGDTHYNEQFF. The CDR3 nucleotides are TGTGCCAGCTCACCACCTAAGGGGGACACCCACTACAATGAGCAGTTCTTC. The chain recombines TRBV18 with TRBJ2-1, with a possible D match to TRBD1 (6 bases). The CDR3 consists of 17 residues. The germline gives CDR1 KGHSH, CDR2 LQKENI. Between the trimmed V and J ends, which lost 0 bases and 3 bases, there was a span of 15 bases.

The chain employs TRBV15 and TRBJ2-1; 9 bases are a match to TRBD2. Losses at the gene ends were 2 bases for V and 0 bases for J; bases not matched to a gene: 11. This CDR3 has 19 residues. Germline CDR1 LNHNV, CDR2 YYDKDF (reference sequence). CDR3 sequence (DNA): TGTGCCACCAGCAGACGCAAAGCGGGGGGTTCGAGCTCCTACAATGAGCAGTTCTTC. Translated, it gives CATSRRKAGGSSSYNEQFF.

The chain couples TRBV6-5 to TRBJ1-2; 9 bases agree with TRBD1. V lost 0 bases to trimming and J lost 6 bases; unmatched junction nucleotides: 5. The CDR3 extends over 15 amino acids. In germline, CDR1 is MNHEY, CDR2 SVGAGI. The CDR3 region is CASSYSWTGANGYTF. Here the CDR3 DNA reads TGTGCCAGCAGTTACTCCTGGACAGGGGCCAATGGCTACACCTTC.